This TCR beta chain was profiled in a study of T-cell memory formation after mild COVID-19. With 4 bases removed from V and 5 bases from J, the gap between germline ends came to 11 bases. CDR3 length: 13 amino acids. In germline, CDR1 is SNHLY, CDR2 FYNNEI. This clonotype was seen more than once but under ten times. In TCRdb, the 5' RACE reads were re-called with MiXCR into one record per CDR3 protein. The table includes 150,000 or so distinct CDR3 sequences, approximately 14% detected once. Sequencing was done on a sample of PBMCs or a T cell subset sorted from them (not recorded which). V is TRBV2 and J is TRBJ2-5; D unclear. The sequence came from an adult woman who had mild COVID-19 (a few samples of this study predate the infection). Cell type and time point are not known. The DNA for the CDR3 is TGTGCCAGCAGTGGGGGTCCGGTGGAGACCCAGTACTTC. As protein: CASSGGPVETQYF.